This T cell receptor (beta chain) was captured in a study of regulatory T cells in long-lasting Graves disease. Overall study findings and caveats: The study found lower TCR diversity in persistent Graves' patients than in newly diagnosed ones.

As concerns this clonotype: The antigen remains undetermined.

As to time point: newly diagnosed GD, antithyroid drugs for less than 3 months. The TCR library was prepared using RNA isolated from PBMCs. American Thyroid Association guidelines were used to diagnose Graves' disease. An endocrinology unit in Xi'an, China, supplied the patients. The V gene lost 3 bases and the J gene lost 8 bases, with 13 bases spanning the gap. The CDR3 totals 13 residues. Germline V gene data show CDR1 as LNHNV and CDR2 as YYDKDF (reference sequence). Construction of TCR beta libraries relied on iRepertoire HTBI primers and on Arm-PCR targeting CDR3 regions. TCRdb passed the multiplex PCR reads through MiXCR, listing each CDR3 protein once. Counted here are about 430,000 distinct CDR3 sequences, approximately 16% occurring once; the ten biggest clones make up about 8%. These sequences were also reported in another study, on T cells in Graves' hyperthyroidism and ophthalmopathy. That report notes: The HTBI set primed first-round TCR CDR3 RT-PCR.

This clonotype originated in a middle-aged woman with Graves disease. The chain employs TRBV15 and TRBJ1-1, with a tentative D call TRBD1 (6 bases). Specimen: peripheral blood mononuclear cells (PBMCs), collected at new diagnosis, from a patient treated with antithyroid drugs. CDR3 loop: CATSSTPGTEAFF. CDR3 coding DNA: TGTGCCACCAGCAGCACTCCCGGGACAGAAGCTTTCTTT.